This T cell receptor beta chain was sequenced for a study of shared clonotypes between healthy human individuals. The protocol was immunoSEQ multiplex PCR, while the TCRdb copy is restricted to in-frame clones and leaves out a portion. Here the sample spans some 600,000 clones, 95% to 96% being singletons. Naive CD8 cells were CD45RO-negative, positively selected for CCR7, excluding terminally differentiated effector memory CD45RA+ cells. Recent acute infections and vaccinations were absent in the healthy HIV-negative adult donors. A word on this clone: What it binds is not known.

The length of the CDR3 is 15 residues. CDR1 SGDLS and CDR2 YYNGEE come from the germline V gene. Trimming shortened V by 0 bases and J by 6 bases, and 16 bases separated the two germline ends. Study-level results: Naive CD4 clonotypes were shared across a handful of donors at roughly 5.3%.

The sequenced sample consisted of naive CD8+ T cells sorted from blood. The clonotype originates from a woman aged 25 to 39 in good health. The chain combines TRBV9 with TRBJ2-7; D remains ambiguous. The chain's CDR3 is CASSVEVALPAEQYF. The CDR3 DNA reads TGTGCCAGCAGCGTAGAAGTAGCCCTCCCCGCCGAGCAGTACTTC. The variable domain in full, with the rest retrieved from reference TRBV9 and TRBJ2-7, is DSGVTQTPKHLITATGQRVTLRCSPRSGDLSVYWYQQSLDQGLQFLIQYYNGEERAKGNILERFSAQQFPDLHSELNLSSLELGDSALYFCASSVEVALPAEQYFGPGTRLTVT.